This T cell receptor beta chain was identified in a study of T cell responses to AZD1222 COVID-19 vaccine. Findings and caveats of the study: Repertoire sampling occurred only after the peak T cell response.

Both about-4-week and about-12-week second-dose recipients were combined. Worth noting for this clone: As yet, its antigen is unknown.

The protocol was immunoSEQ multiplex PCR, while the TCRdb copy is restricted to in-frame clones and leaves out a portion. The repertoire includes 110,000 to 150,000 clones, about 90% of them detected once, and under 3.5% sits in the top ten. The CDR3 covers 13 residues. The germline CDR1 and CDR2 sequences are MNHEY and SVGAGI. Trimming at V came to 6 bases and at J to 0 bases, leaving 2 bases not matched to a gene. The source of this sequence is an adult who received the AZD1222 COVID-19 vaccine. The chain employs TRBV6-5 and TRBJ2-7, with 7 bases aligning to TRBD2. The sequences come from peripheral blood, collected 28 days after the second AZD1222 dose. The CDR3 protein is CASSPGGSYEQYF. CDR3 coding DNA: TGTGCCAGCAGCCCGGGGGGCTCCTACGAGCAGTACTTC.